A single sample is the source of the 16 T cell receptor beta chains below, sequenced in a study of long-term antiretroviral therapy in people with HIV. Survey-level resolution applied to immunoSEQ assay v3.0. The table came from immunoSEQ multiplex PCR; TCRdb's copy has only in-frame clones and leaves some out. The sample includes over 1,500 clones, around 88% of them seen just once. Sample: unsorted PBMCs, taken 0.7 years after starting antiretroviral therapy. The receptors derive from a woman aged 45-65 years with HIV.

V gene TRBV19 combines with J gene TRBJ2-5; D call uncertain. CDR3 length: 13 residues. Trimming removed 5 bases at V and 2 bases at J, with 9 bases between. The germline V gene encodes CDR1 LNHDA and CDR2 SQIVND (reference sequence). This CDR3 is CASSPFSQETQYF. In nucleotides, the CDR3 is TGTGCCAGTAGTCCTTTCAGTCAAGAGACCCAGTACTTC.

The chain joins TRBV5-1 to TRBJ2-7; D is perhaps TRBD1 (6 bases). Between the trimmed V and J ends, which lost 1 base and 3 bases, there was a span of 11 bases. Looked up from germline, CDR1 is SGHRS and CDR2 is YFSETQ. The CDR3 loop spans 14 amino acids. This CDR3 reads CASSLLGTIYEQYF. Written as DNA, the CDR3 is TGCGCCAGCAGCTTGCTCGGGACAATCTACGAGCAGTACTTC.

The gene calls are TRBV7-8 and TRBJ1-1; no clear D gene. This CDR3 is 13 amino acids long. V was trimmed by 1 base and J by 2 bases, leaving 5 bases between them. Germline V gene data show CDR1 as SGHVS and CDR2 as FQNEAQ. CDR3 sequence: CASSLVQNTEAFF. The CDR3 coding sequence is TGTGCCAGCAGCTTAGTTCAAAACACTGAAGCTTTCTTT.

The gene calls are TRBV7-9 and TRBJ2-3; D call uncertain. CDR1 SEHNR and CDR2 FQNEAQ come from the germline V gene (reference sequence). The ends were cut back, 2 bases at V and 6 bases at J, with 9 bases in the middle. The CDR3 totals 13 residues. CDR3 bases: TGTGCCAGCAGCTTATCCTCTTCGGATACGCAGTATTTT. Translation: CASSLSSSDTQYF.

The chain carries TRBV7-2 and TRBJ1-5; no definite D call. The CDR3 is made up of 14 amino acids. In germline, CDR1 is SGHTA, CDR2 FQGNSA. Trimming took 1 base from V and 5 from J, leaving 9 bases between them. CDR3 DNA: TGTGCCAGCAGCTTAGTTCATGGTGATCAGCCCCAGCATTTT. It encodes CASSLVHGDQPQHF.

The genes are TRBV4-1 and TRBJ2-2; D gene uncertain. V lost 3 bases and J 1 base, leaving 3 bases between the germline ends. This CDR3 contains 13 residues. Germline loops: CDR1 MGHRA, CDR2 YSYEKL. The CDR3 DNA sequence: TGCGCCAGCAGCCACGAGAACACCGGGGAGCTGTTTTTT. The encoded protein is CASSHENTGELFF.

The chain is built from TRBV10-1 and TRBJ1-1; TRBD1 is a possible D gene (6 bases). CDR1 WNHNN and CDR2 SYGVQD come from the germline V gene (reference sequence). The CDR3 has 14 residues. Trimming stripped 0 bases from V and 5 bases from J, with 10 bases between. The CDR3 here is CASSESSGVTEAFF. The CDR3 DNA reads TGCGCCAGCAGTGAGTCGTCAGGGGTGACTGAAGCTTTCTTT.

The chain recombines TRBV10-3 with TRBJ2-7; 7 bases line up with TRBD2. After removal of 2 bases from V and 0 bases from J, the junction contained 7 bases not matched to a gene. Per the germline V gene, CDR1 is ENHRY and CDR2 is SYGVKD. The CDR3 has 16 residues. This chain's CDR3 is CAISEGGVIPSYEQYF. CDR3 coding DNA: TGTGCCATCAGTGAGGGGGGGGTAATCCCCTCCTACGAGCAGTACTTC.

This clone was found once. This CDR3 reads CASSPMTGNEKLFF. The CDR3 DNA follows: TGTGCCAGCAGCCCCATGACGGGGAATGAAAAACTGTTTTTT. The J gene is TRBJ1-4, the V gene TRBV11-2; D is uncertain. This CDR3 spans 14 amino acids. The V gene's germline CDR1 is SGHAT and CDR2 FQNNGV. The germline V and J ends were trimmed by 5 bases and 5 bases, with 12 bases remaining between them.

The chain has TRBV6-5 and TRBJ1-5, with D perhaps TRBD1 (5 bases). The CDR3 covers 15 residues. Trimming removed 6 bases at V and 0 bases at J, with 12 bases between. The germline V gene has CDR1 MNHEY and CDR2 SVGAGI. The CDR3 loop reads CASRPVGVSNQPQHF. DNA for the CDR3: TGTGCCAGCAGACCCGTGGGGGTTAGCAATCAGCCCCAGCATTTT.

The chain joins TRBV5-6 to TRBJ1-4, with a possible D match to TRBD1 (5 bases). The V gene lost 5 bases and the J gene lost 8 bases, with 19 bases spanning the gap. Germline V lookup: CDR1 SGHDT, CDR2 YYEEEE. This CDR3 is built from 15 residues. The CDR3 DNA follows: TGTGCCAGCAGTCCAGAGGGGACCCGAGGGGAAAAACTGTTTTTT. It codes for CASSPEGTRGEKLFF.

The rearrangement uses TRBV5-4 and TRBJ1-3, with TRBD1 matching over 8 bases. In germline, CDR1 is SGHNT, CDR2 YYREEE (reference sequence). The CDR3 is 14 residues long. The trim removed 7 bases at V and 0 bases at J, leaving 3 bases unmatched. The CDR3 coding sequence is TGTGCCAGCGGGACAGGAGACTCTGGAAACACCATATATTTT. This encodes CASGTGDSGNTIYF.

The genes are TRBV7-6 and TRBJ2-7, with 8 bases fitting TRBD1. The ends lost 5 bases at V and 2 bases at J; junction bases unmatched: 5. CDR1 and CDR2 from the germline V gene are SGHVS and FNYEAQ. The CDR3 sequence is 14 residues long. The CDR3 bases are TGTGCCAGCAGCCCCGGGACAGGTCCCTACGAGCAGTACTTC. Translating gives CASSPGTGPYEQYF.

The rearrangement uses TRBV6-5 and TRBJ2-2; possibly TRBD2 for D (6 bases). The germline V gene has CDR1 MNHEY and CDR2 SVGAGI. V was trimmed by 2 bases and J by 6 bases, leaving 16 bases between them. This CDR3 contains 16 residues. DNA of the CDR3: TGTGCCAGCAGTTACGCGGGGAGAAACTACCCCGGGGAGCTGTTTTTT. Amino acid sequence: CASSYAGRNYPGELFF.

The rearrangement links TRBV7-8 to TRBJ1-5, with 12 bases identical to TRBD1. V shed 4 bases and J 6 bases; nucleotides not matched to a gene: 1. CDR1 and CDR2 (germline): SGHVS, FQNEAQ. The CDR3 is 14 amino acids. CDR3 sequence reads: CASSWDRGLQPQHF. The CDR3 coding sequence is TGTGCCAGCAGCTGGGACAGGGGGCTTCAGCCCCAGCATTTT.

This clone was seen just once. The gene calls are TRBV9 and TRBJ2-3; TRBD2 might be the D (6 bases). Germline V gene lookup returns CDR1 SGDLS and CDR2 YYNGEE. Trimming took off 0 bases at V and 14 bases at J, with 25 bases between the two ends. This CDR3 contains 16 residues. CDR3 sequence: CASSVGLSGQNGRLYF. CDR3 nucleotide sequence: TGTGCCAGCAGCGTAGGCTTATCGGGGCAGAACGGGAGACTGTATTTT.